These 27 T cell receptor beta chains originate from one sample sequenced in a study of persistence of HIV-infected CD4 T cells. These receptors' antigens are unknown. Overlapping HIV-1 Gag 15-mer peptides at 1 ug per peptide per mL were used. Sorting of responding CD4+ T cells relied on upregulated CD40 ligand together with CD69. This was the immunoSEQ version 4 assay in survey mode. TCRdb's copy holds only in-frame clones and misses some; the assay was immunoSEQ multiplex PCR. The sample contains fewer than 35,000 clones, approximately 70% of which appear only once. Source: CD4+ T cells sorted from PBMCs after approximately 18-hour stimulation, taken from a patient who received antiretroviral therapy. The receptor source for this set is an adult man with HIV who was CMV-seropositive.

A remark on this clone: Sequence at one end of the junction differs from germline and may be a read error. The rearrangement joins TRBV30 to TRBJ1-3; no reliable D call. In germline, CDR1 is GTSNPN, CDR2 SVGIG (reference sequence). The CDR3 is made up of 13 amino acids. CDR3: CAWSVRMDSQRDF. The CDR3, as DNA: TGTGCCTGGAGTGTACGAATGGACTCCCAAAGGGATTTT.

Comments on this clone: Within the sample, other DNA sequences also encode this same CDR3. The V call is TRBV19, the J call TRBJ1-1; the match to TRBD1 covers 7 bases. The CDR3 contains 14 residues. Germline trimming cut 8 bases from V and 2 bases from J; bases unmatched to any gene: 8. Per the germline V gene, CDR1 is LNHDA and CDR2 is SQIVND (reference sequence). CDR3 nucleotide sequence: TGTGCCAGTTATTCGGACAGGCCCAACACTGAAGCTTTCTTT. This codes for CASYSDRPNTEAFF. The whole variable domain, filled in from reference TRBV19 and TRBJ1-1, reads DGGITQSPKYLFRKEGQNVTLSCEQNLNHDAMYWYRQDPGQGLRLIYYSQIVNDFQKGDIAEGYSVSREKKESFPLTVTSAQKNPTAFYLCASYSDRPNTEAFFGQGTRLTVV.

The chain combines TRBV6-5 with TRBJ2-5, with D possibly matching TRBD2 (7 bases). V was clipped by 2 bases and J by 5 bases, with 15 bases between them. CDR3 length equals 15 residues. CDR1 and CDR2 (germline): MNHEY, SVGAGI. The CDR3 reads CASSYIGGGRETQYF. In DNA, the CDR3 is TGTGCCAGCAGTTACATTGGGGGGGGCCGGGAGACCCAGTACTTC.

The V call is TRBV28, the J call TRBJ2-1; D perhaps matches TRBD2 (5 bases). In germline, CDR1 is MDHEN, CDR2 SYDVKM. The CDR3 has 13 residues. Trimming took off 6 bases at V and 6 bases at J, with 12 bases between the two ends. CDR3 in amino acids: CASSPSRANEQFF. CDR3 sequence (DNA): TGTGCCAGCAGCCCTTCGAGGGCCAATGAGCAGTTCTTC.

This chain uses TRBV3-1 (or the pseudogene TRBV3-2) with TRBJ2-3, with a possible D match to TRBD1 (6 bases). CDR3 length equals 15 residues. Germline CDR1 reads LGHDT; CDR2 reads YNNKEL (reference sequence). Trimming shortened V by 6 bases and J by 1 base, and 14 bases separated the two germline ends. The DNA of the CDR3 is TGTGCCAGCAGTTCCCGGGACACCCGCACAGATACGCAGTATTTT. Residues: CASSSRDTRTDTQYF.

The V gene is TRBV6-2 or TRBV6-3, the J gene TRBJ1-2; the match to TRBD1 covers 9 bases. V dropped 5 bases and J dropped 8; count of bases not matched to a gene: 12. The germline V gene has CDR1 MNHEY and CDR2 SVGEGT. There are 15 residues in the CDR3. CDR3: CASSEPGQGTVGYTF. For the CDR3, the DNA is TGTGCCAGCAGTGAGCCGGGACAGGGTACAGTAGGCTACACCTTC.

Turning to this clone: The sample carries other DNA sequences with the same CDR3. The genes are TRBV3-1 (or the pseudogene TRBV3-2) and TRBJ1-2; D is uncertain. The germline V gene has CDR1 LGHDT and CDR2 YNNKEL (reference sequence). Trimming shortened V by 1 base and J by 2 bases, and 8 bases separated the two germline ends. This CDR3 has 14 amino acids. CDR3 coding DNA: TGTGCCAGCAGCCAAGGAGGGCGAAACTATGGCTACACCTTC. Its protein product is CASSQGGRNYGYTF.

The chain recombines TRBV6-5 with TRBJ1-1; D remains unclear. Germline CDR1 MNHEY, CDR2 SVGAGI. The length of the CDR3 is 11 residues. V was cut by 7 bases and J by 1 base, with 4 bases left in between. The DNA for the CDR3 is TGTGCCAGCATCCGGAACACTGAAGCTTTCTTT. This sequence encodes CASIRNTEAFF.

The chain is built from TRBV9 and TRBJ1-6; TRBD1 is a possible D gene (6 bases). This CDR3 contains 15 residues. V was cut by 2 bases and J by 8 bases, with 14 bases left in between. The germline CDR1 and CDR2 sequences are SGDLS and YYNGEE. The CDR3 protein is CASSVEGGRDSPLHF. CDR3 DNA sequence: TGTGCCAGCAGCGTCGAGGGGGGGCGTGATTCACCCCTCCACTTT.

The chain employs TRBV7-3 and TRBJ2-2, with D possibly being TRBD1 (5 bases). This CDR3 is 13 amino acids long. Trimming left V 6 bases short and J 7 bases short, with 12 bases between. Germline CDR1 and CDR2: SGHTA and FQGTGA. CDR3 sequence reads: CASRQARDGELFF. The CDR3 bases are TGTGCCAGCAGACAGGCAAGGGACGGGGAGCTGTTTTTT.

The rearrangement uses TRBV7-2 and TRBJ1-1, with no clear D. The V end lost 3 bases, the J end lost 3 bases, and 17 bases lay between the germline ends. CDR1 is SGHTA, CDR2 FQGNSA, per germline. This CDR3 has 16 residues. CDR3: CASSFLRGTMDTEAFF. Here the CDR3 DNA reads TGTGCCAGCAGCTTCTTGCGGGGAACTATGGACACTGAAGCTTTCTTT.

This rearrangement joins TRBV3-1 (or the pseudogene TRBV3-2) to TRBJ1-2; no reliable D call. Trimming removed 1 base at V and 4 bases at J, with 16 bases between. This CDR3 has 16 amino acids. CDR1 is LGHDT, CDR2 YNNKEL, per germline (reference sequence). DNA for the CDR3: TGTGCCAGCAGCCAAGGCCGCGAAGGATTGAGCTATGGCTACACCTTC. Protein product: CASSQGREGLSYGYTF.

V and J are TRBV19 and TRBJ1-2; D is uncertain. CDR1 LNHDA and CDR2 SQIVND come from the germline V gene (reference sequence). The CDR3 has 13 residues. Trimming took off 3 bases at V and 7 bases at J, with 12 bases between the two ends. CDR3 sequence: CASSIDAGLGYTF. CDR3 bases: TGTGCCAGTAGTATCGACGCGGGTCTTGGCTACACCTTC. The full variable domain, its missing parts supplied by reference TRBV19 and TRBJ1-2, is DGGITQSPKYLFRKEGQNVTLSCEQNLNHDAMYWYRQDPGQGLRLIYYSQIVNDFQKGDIAEGYSVSREKKESFPLTVTSAQKNPTAFYLCASSIDAGLGYTFGSGTRLTVV.

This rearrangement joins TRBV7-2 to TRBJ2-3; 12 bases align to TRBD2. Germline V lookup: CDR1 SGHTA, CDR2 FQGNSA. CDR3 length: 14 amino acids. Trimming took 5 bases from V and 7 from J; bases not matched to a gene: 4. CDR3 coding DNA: TGTGCCAGCAGCCAACTAGCGGGGGGACATACGCAGTATTTT. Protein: CASSQLAGGHTQYF.

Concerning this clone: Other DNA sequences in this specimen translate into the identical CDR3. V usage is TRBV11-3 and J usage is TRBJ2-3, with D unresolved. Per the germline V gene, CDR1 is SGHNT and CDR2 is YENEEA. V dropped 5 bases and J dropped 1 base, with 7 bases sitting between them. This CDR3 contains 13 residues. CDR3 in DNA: TGTGCCAGCAGCCCGCATGGCACAGATACGCAGTATTTT. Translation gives CASSPHGTDTQYF.

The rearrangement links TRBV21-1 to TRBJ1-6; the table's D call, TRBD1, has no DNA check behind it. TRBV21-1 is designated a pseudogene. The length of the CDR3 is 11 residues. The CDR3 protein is CASSQLHALHF. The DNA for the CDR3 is TGTGCCAGCAGCCAGTTACACGCCCTCCACTTT.

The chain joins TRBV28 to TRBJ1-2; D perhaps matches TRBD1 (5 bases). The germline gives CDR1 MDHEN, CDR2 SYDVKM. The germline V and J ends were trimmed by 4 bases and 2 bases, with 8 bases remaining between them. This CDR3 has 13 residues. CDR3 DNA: TGTGCCAGCAGTTGGGACGGGAACTATGGCTACACCTTC. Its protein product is CASSWDGNYGYTF.

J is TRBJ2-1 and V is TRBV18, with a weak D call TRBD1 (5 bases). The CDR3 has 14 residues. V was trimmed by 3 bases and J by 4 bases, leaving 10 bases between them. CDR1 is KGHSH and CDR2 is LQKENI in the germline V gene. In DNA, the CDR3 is TGTGCCAGCTCACCCACGACAGCATACAATGAGCAGTTCTTC. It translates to CASSPTTAYNEQFF.

Here the CDR3 reads CASSSGGEDYEQYF. As DNA, the CDR3 is TGCGCCAGCAGCTCCGGGGGTGAGGACTACGAGCAGTACTTC. This chain links TRBV4-1 with TRBJ2-7, with a possible D match to TRBD2 (6 bases). CDR3 length equals 14 residues. Trimming left V 5 bases short and J 3 bases short, with 14 bases between. Germline CDR1 is MGHRA and CDR2 is YSYEKL.

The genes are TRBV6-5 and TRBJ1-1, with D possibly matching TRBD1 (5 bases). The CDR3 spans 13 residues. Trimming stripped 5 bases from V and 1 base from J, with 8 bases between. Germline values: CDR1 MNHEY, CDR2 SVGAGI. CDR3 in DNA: TGTGCCAGCAGTCTTCAGGGGAACACTGAAGCTTTCTTT. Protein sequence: CASSLQGNTEAFF.

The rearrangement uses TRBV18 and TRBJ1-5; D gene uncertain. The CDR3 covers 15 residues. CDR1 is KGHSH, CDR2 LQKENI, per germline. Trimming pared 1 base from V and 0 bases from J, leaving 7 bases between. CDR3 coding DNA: TGTGCCAGCTCACCACGTGGGGATAGCAATCAGCCCCAGCATTTT. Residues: CASSPRGDSNQPQHF.

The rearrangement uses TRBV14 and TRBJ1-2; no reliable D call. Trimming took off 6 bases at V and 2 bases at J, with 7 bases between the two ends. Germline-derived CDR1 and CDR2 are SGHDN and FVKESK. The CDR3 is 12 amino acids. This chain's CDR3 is CASSYQNYGYTF. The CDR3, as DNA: TGTGCCAGCAGTTACCAGAACTATGGCTACACCTTC.

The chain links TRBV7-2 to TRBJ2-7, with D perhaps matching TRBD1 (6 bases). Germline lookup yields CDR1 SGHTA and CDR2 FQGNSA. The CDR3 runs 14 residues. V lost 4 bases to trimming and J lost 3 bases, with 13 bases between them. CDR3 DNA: TGTGCCAGCAGCTCACAGGGTAGAAACTACGAGCAGTACTTC. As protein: CASSSQGRNYEQYF.

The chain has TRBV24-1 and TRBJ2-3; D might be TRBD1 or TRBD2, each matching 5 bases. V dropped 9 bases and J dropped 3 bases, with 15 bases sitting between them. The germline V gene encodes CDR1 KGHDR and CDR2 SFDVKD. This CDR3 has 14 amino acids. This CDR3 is CATRGTRVTDTQYF. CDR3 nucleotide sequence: TGTGCCACCCGAGGGACGCGGGTGACAGATACGCAGTATTTT.

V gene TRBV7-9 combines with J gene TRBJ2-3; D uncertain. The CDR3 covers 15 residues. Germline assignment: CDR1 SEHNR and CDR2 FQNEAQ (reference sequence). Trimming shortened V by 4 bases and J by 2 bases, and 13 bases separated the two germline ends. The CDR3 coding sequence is TGTGCCAGCAGCTCCCCGGGTTCAGCCACAGATACGCAGTATTTT. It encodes CASSSPGSATDTQYF.

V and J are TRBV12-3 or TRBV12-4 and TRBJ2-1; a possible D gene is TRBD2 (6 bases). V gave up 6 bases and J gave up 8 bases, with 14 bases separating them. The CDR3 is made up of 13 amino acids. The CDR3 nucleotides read TGTGCCAGCAGGGGGGGACTGGTTGATGAGCAGTTCTTC. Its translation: CASRGGLVDEQFF.

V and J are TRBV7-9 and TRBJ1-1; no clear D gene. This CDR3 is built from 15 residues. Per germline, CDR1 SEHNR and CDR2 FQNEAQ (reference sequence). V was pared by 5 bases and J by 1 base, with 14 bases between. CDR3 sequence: CASSQSGLGNTEAFF. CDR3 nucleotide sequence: TGTGCCAGCAGCCAATCAGGCTTGGGGAACACTGAAGCTTTCTTT.